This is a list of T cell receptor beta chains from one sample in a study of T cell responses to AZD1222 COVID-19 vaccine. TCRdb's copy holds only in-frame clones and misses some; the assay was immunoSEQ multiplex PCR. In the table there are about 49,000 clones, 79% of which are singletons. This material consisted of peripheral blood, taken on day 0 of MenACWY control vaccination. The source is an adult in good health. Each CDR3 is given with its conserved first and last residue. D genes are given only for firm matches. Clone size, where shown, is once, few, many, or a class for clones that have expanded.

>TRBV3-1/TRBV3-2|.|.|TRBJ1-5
CASSQDIRGDQPQHF
TGTGCCAGCAGCCAAGATATTCGGGGGGATCAGCCCCAGCATTTT
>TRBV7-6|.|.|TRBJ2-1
CASSLDWGSSYNEQFF
TGTGCCAGCAGCTTAGATTGGGGGAGCTCCTACAATGAGCAGTTCTTC
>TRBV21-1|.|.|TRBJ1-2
CASIGGAYGYTF
TGTGCCAGCATTGGGGGGGCCTATGGCTACACCTTC
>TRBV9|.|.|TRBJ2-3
CASQTQGSSTDTQYF
TGTGCCAGCCAAACCCAGGGGTCTAGCACAGATACGCAGTATTTT
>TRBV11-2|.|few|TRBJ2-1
CASSANSERSYNEQFF
TGTGCCAGCAGCGCCAACTCGGAAAGGTCCTACAATGAGCAGTTCTTC
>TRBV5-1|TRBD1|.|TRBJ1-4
CASSLIPGQGNEKLFF
TGCGCCAGCAGCTTGATTCCGGGACAGGGAAATGAAAAACTGTTTTTT
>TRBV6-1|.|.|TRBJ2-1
CASSDRLEQFF
TGTGCCAGCAGTGACCGGTTGGAGCAGTTCTTC
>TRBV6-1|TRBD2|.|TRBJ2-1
CASSESSGGANEQFF
TGTGCCAGCAGTGAATCTAGCGGGGGGGCCAATGAGCAGTTCTTC
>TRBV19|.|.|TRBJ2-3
CASDPGRHTDTQYF
TGTGCCAGCGACCCGGGACGGCACACAGATACGCAGTATTTT
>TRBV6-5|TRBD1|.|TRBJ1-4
CASSTRDSPGKLFF
TGTGCCAGCAGTACCCGGGACAGTCCTGGAAAACTGTTTTTT
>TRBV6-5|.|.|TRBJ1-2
CASRSMGLQNYGYTF
TGTGCCAGCAGGTCTATGGGCCTACAAAACTATGGCTACACCTTC
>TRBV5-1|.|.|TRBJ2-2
CASSLEMSNTGELFF
TGCGCCAGCAGCTTGGAGATGTCGAACACCGGGGAGCTGTTTTTT
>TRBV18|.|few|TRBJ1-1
CASSPRIQRDTEAFF
TGTGCCAGCTCACCACGTATTCAGAGGGACACTGAAGCTTTCTTT
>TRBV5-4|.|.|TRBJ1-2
CASSLVQKNYGYTF
TGTGCCAGCAGCTTGGTGCAGAAGAACTATGGCTACACCTTC
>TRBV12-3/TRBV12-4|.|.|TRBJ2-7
CASSEPGSEQYF
TGTGCCAGCAGCGAGCCAGGAAGCGAGCAGTACTTC
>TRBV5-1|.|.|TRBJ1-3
CASSLNRRSSGNTIYF
TGCGCCAGCAGCTTGAACAGGAGGAGCTCTGGAAACACCATATATTTT
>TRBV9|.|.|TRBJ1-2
CASSPDYNYGYTF
TGTGCCAGCAGTCCTGACTATAACTATGGCTACACCTTC
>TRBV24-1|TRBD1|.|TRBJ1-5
CATSETGDNQPQHF
TGTGCCACCAGCGAAACAGGGGACAATCAGCCCCAGCATTTT
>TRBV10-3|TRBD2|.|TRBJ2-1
CAISRLAGVRYNEQFF
TGTGCCATCAGTCGCCTAGCGGGAGTACGGTACAATGAGCAGTTCTTC
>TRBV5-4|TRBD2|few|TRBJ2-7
CASSPGTSAQSYEQYF
TGTGCCAGCAGCCCCGGGACTAGCGCCCAGTCCTACGAGCAGTACTTC
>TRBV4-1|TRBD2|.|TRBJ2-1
CASSRLAGFGNEQFF
TGCGCCAGCAGCCGCTTAGCGGGCTTTGGCAATGAGCAGTTCTTC
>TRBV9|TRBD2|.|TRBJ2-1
CASSVGASGYNEQFF
TGTGCCAGCAGCGTAGGGGCTAGCGGGTACAATGAGCAGTTCTTC
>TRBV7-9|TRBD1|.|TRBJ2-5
CASSGQGQGETQYF
TGTGCCAGCAGCGGACAGGGTCAAGGGGAGACCCAGTACTTC
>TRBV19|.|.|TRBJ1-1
CASSIRAPENTEAFF
TGTGCCAGTAGTATCAGGGCCCCTGAGAACACTGAAGCTTTCTTT
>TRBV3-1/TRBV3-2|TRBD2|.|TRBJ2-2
CPRSPRGGAGGELFF
TGTCCCCGCAGCCCCCGGGGGGGGGCGGGGGGGGAGCTGTTTTTT
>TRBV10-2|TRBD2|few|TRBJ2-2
CATPRAGAATGELFF
TGCGCCACCCCCAGGGCGGGAGCCGCCACCGGGGAGCTGTTTTTT
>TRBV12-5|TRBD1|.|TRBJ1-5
CASGPGQGKNQPQHF
TGTGCTAGTGGTCCGGGACAGGGGAAAAATCAGCCCCAGCATTTT
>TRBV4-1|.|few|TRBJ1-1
CASSQERRGAEAFF
TGCGCCAGCAGCCAAGAAAGGCGGGGGGCTGAAGCTTTCTTT